Each of the 21 T cell receptor beta chains below was sequenced from the same sample in a study of blood T cells in healthy people across ages. It was with a sample-barcoded 5' primer and a J-beta primer mix that a second PCR of about 6 to 12 cycles was run. One entry per CDR3 protein, called by TCRdb with MiXCR from the 5' RACE reads. The sample includes 1.5 million to 2 million distinct CDR3 sequences, 25% to 30% of them seen just once. The material sequenced was blood. All receptors derive from a woman aged 30 to 39 in good health.

The gene calls are TRBV18 and TRBJ2-3; either TRBD1 or TRBD2 may supply D (5 bases each). CDR3 length: 16 residues. Trimming pared 1 base from V and 5 bases from J, leaving 16 bases between. Germline V gene data show CDR1 as KGHSH and CDR2 as LQKENI. The CDR3 loop reads CASSPRERGGKDTQYF. Written as DNA, the CDR3 is TGTGCCAGCTCACCACGCGAGAGGGGCGGAAAAGATACGCAGTATTTT.

Regarding this clonotype: A read error may explain this, as a much larger clone is one base away. This chain links TRBV29-1 with TRBJ2-3; D is perhaps TRBD2 (5 bases). CDR1 and CDR2 (germline): SQVTM, ANQGSEA. This CDR3 spans 16 amino acids. The V and J ends lost 7 bases and 0 bases respectively, with 20 bases between them. DNA of the CDR3: TGCAGCGGTCATCTAGGTACGTCGGGGAGCACAGATACGCAGTATTTT. Translated, it gives CSGHLGTSGSTDTQYF.

This chain uses TRBV20-1 with TRBJ1-4, with D unclear. The V end lost 6 bases, the J end lost 7 bases, and 12 bases lay between the germline ends. This CDR3 is built from 12 residues. Germline V gene sequence: CDR1 DFQATT, CDR2 SNEGSKA (reference sequence). The CDR3 reads CSATSRGEKLFF. The CDR3 DNA follows: TGCAGTGCCACCAGCCGGGGTGAAAAACTGTTTTTT.

As to this clonotype: A single base separates this from a much larger clone, so it may be a read error. This sequence joins TRBV9 and TRBJ2-1; TRBD2 aligns across 8 bases. Losses at the gene ends were 3 bases for V and 10 bases for J; bases not matched to a gene: 9. The CDR3 is 14 residues long. Germline lookup yields CDR1 SGDLS and CDR2 YYNGEE. The CDR3 reads CASSASGRDYEQFF. The CDR3 nucleotides read TGTGCCAGCAGCGCTTCCGGGAGGGACTACGAGCAGTTCTTC.

The chain combines TRBV12-3 or TRBV12-4 with TRBJ2-7, with TRBD2 identical over 9 bases. Trimming at V came to 2 bases and at J to 6 bases, leaving 2 bases not matched to a gene. The CDR3 sequence is 13 residues long. The CDR3 DNA sequence: TGTGCCAGCAGTTTACTAGCGGGACGCGAGCAGTACTTC. This translates into CASSLLAGREQYF.

The chain employs TRBV2 and TRBJ1-5; TRBD1 is a possible D gene (6 bases). There are 15 residues in the CDR3. CDR1 is SNHLY, CDR2 FYNNEI, per germline. Trimming took off 6 bases at V and 3 bases at J, with 15 bases between the two ends. The CDR3 is CASSPRQVLNQPQHF. CDR3 coding DNA: TGTGCCAGCAGCCCCAGACAGGTTCTCAATCAGCCCCAGCATTTT.

The rearrangement uses TRBV7-2 and TRBJ1-4; D remains unclear. The CDR3 totals 13 residues. Trimming removed 5 bases from V and 10 bases from J, with 14 bases in between. Germline loops: CDR1 SGHTA, CDR2 FQGNSA. CDR3 nucleotides: TGTGCCAGCAGCCTCGGCCGGGAGTCAAAACTGTTTTTT. Protein product: CASSLGRESKLFF.

There are many counts of this clonotype. J is TRBJ1-2 and V is TRBV25-1; D uncertain. Trimming stripped 0 bases from V and 6 bases from J, with 11 bases between. The CDR3 consists of 14 residues. The germline V gene encodes CDR1 MGHDK and CDR2 SYGVNS. The DNA of the CDR3 is TGTGCCAGCAGTGAATACCGCGACACCAATGGCTACACCTTC. It yields the protein CASSEYRDTNGYTF.

The V call is TRBV6-5, the J call TRBJ2-3; 7 bases fit TRBD2. Trimming cost V 2 bases and J 5 bases; bases outside gene matches: 7. Germline V gene sequence: CDR1 MNHEY, CDR2 SVGAGI. The length of the CDR3 is 15 residues. DNA of the CDR3: TGTGCCAGCAGTTACAGGTCTAGCGGTAGAGATACGCAGTATTTT. It encodes CASSYRSSGRDTQYF.

This clonotype was counted between two and nine times. The chain links TRBV7-2 to TRBJ2-5; D is possibly TRBD1 (6 bases). The germline gives CDR1 SGHTA, CDR2 FQGNSA. The length of the CDR3 is 13 residues. V shed 1 base and J shed 11 bases, with 14 bases lying between them. The DNA for the CDR3 is TGTGCCAGCAGCTTAGACAGGGCGAGTGAGCAGTACTTC. This sequence encodes CASSLDRASEQYF.

This clonotype was counted a few times. The V and J genes are TRBV10-2 and TRBJ2-7; 14 nucleotides match TRBD2. V lost 6 bases, J lost 5 bases, and 3 bases stayed unmatched. CDR3 size: 14 residues. The germline V gene encodes CDR1 WSHSY and CDR2 SAAADI. The CDR3 DNA is TGCGCCAGCAGGGGGACTAGCGGGAGAGACGAGCAGTACTTC. Translating gives CASRGTSGRDEQYF.

Remarks on this clonotype: At one end the junction does not follow the germline gene, possibly because of a read error. The CDR3 DNA reads TGTGCCAGCAGCTTTGGCAGGAGCTACAATGAGCGGTTCTTC. It encodes CASSFGRSYNERFF. The chain combines TRBV11-2 with TRBJ2-1; no firm D call. The CDR3 length is 14 residues. Germline CDR1 and CDR2: SGHAT and FQNNGV.

This clonotype was recorded at least ten times. The chain couples TRBV29-1 to TRBJ2-3, with D unclear. Trimming shortened V by 7 bases and J by 6 bases, and 11 bases separated the two germline ends. CDR3 size: 11 residues. The germline CDR1 and CDR2 sequences are SQVTM and ANQGSEA. CDR3 amino acids: CSAVPLDTQYF. CDR3 bases: TGCAGCGCCGTCCCGCTGGATACGCAGTATTTT.

The V gene is TRBV19, the J gene TRBJ1-5; the D gene is possibly TRBD1 (6 bases). The CDR3 length is 15 residues. Trimming removed 6 bases at V and 2 bases at J, with 14 bases between. Germline assignment: CDR1 LNHDA and CDR2 SQIVND (reference sequence). In DNA form, the CDR3 reads TGTGCCAGTAGCGCGACAGGATCCCGCAATCAGCCCCAGCATTTT. Protein product: CASSATGSRNQPQHF.

CDR3 nucleotides: TGTGCCAGCAGCGTAGAAGGAGGAAGGGAGACCCAGTACTTC. It is translated as CASSVEGGRETQYF. The chain recombines TRBV9 with TRBJ2-5; D may be TRBD2 (5 bases). The germline V and J ends were trimmed by 0 bases and 5 bases, with 11 bases remaining between them. Germline assignment: CDR1 SGDLS and CDR2 YYNGEE. CDR3 length equals 14 residues.

The chain joins TRBV28 to TRBJ1-4, with D hard to call. Germline V gene data show CDR1 as MDHEN and CDR2 as SYDVKM. The CDR3 runs to 15 residues. V lost 5 bases, J lost 0 bases, and 10 bases lay in between. The CDR3 sequence is CASSVTAATNEKLFF. The CDR3 DNA follows: TGTGCCAGCAGTGTGACCGCGGCAACTAATGAAAAACTGTTTTTT.

The rearrangement uses TRBV14 and TRBJ1-2; perhaps TRBD1 as D (6 bases). The CDR3 is 13 residues long. Trimming removed 3 bases from V and 4 bases from J, with 9 bases in between. CDR1 and CDR2 from the germline V gene are SGHDN and FVKESK. Written as DNA, the CDR3 is TGTGCCAGCAGCCACCCAGGGGTCTATGGCTACACCTTC. Translating gives CASSHPGVYGYTF.

The V call is TRBV7-9, the J call TRBJ2-1, with D maybe TRBD2 (5 bases). Trimming pared 4 bases from V and 6 bases from J, leaving 19 bases between. The CDR3 runs 16 residues. The V gene's germline CDR1 is SEHNR and CDR2 FQNEAQ (reference sequence). The CDR3 loop reads CASSWQEARFGNEQFF. The DNA for the CDR3 is TGTGCCAGCAGCTGGCAGGAGGCTCGTTTTGGCAATGAGCAGTTCTTC.

The rearrangement uses TRBV6-1 and TRBJ2-7, with D uncertain. There are 17 residues in the CDR3. Germline CDR1 MNHNS, CDR2 SASEGT. Deletions cut 0 bases from V and 2 bases from J, with 17 bases between. CDR3 sequence (DNA): TGTGCCAGCAGTGAAGCGGCCCCCTGGGCGGCGACCTACGAGCAGTACTTC. This gives the protein CASSEAAPWAATYEQYF.

This clonotype was detected a few times. This chain joins TRBV11-2 and TRBJ2-1; D is perhaps TRBD2 (5 bases). Trimming shortened V by 5 bases and J by 10 bases, and 18 bases separated the two germline ends. This CDR3 comprises 14 residues. CDR1 is SGHAT, CDR2 FQNNGV, per germline. The CDR3 spells CASSPGPGVTEQFF. Here the CDR3 DNA reads TGTGCCAGCAGCCCCGGACCCGGGGTCACCGAGCAGTTCTTC.

In this sample, this clonotype turned up a few times. This chain connects TRBV11-2 to TRBJ2-1; D is undetermined. CDR3 size: 13 residues. Germline-derived CDR1 and CDR2 are SGHAT and FQNNGV. Trimming took 4 bases from V and 6 from J, leaving 10 bases between them. This CDR3 reads CASSSSDRNEQFF. CDR3 nucleotides: TGTGCCAGCAGCTCCTCCGATCGCAATGAGCAGTTCTTC.